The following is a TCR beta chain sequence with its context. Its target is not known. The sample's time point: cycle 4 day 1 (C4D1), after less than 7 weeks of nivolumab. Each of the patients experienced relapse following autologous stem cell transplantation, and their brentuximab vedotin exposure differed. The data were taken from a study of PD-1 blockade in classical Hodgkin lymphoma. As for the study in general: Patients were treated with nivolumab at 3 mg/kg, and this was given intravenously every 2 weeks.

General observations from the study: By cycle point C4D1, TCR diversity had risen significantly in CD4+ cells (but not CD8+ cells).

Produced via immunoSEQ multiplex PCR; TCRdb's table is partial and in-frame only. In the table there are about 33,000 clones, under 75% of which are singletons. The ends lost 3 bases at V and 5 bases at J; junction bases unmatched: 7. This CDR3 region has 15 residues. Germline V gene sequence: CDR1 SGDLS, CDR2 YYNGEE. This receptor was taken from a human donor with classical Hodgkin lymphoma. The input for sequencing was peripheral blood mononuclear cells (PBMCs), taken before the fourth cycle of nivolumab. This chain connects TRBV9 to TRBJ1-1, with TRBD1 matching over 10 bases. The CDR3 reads CASSEVTGGTTEAFF. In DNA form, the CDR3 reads TGTGCCAGCAGCGAAGTGACAGGGGGCACAACTGAAGCTTTCTTT.